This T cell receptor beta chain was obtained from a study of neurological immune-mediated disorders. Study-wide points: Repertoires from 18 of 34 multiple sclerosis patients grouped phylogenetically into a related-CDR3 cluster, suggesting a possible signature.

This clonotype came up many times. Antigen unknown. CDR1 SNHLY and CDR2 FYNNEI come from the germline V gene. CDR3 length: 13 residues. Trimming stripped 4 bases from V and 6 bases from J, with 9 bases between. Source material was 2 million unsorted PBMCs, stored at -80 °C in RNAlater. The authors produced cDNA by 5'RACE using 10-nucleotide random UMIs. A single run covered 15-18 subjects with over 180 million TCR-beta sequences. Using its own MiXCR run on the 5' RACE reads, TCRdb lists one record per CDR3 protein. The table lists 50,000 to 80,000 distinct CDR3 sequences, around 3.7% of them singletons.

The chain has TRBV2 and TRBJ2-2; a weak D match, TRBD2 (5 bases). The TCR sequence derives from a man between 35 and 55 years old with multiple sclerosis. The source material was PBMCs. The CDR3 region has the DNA TGTGCCAGCAGTGCGGAGGATTCCGGGGAGCTGTTTTTT. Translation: CASSAEDSGELFF.